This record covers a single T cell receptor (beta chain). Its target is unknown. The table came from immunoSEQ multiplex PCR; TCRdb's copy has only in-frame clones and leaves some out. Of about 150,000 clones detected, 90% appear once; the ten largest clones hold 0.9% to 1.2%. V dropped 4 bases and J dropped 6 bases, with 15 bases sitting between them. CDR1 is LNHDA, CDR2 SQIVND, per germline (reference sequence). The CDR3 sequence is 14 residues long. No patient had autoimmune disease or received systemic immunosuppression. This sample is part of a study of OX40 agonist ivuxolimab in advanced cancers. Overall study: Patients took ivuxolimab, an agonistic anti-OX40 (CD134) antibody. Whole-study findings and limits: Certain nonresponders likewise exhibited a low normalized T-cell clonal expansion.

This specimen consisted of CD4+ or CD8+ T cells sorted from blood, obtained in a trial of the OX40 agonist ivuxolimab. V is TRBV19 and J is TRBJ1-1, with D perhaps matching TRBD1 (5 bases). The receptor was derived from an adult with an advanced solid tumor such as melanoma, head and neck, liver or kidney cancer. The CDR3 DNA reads TGTGCCAGTAGTACCCCTACGGGGGGGTCTGAAGCTTTCTTT. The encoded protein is CASSTPTGGSEAFF.